The text below deals with one TCR beta chain. Its cognate antigen is unknown. CDR1 and CDR2 (germline): SQVTM, ANQGSEA. The CDR3 extends over 16 amino acids. V lost 0 bases, J lost 2 bases, and 16 bases lay in between. The data were obtained in a study of CD8 T cells in Susac syndrome. Reverse transcription used about 0.45 to 1 ug RNA and random hexamers. TCRdb used MiXCR to reprocess the immunoSEQ multiplex PCR reads, holding one entry per CDR3 protein. The table lists roughly 52,000 distinct CDR3 sequences, around 93% of them singletons, with less than 0.9% in the top ten. The study, taken as a whole, reports: The study's TCR sequencing and HLA analysis drew on a certain number of individuals. That number was acknowledged as relatively small.

V and J are TRBV29-1 and TRBJ2-5; no clear D. Sequenced sample: CD8+ T cells from PBMCs. The TCR sequence derives from a human donor with Susac syndrome. The CDR3 sequence: CSVEDKGSTPQETQYF. Here the CDR3 DNA reads TGCAGCGTTGAAGATAAAGGGTCGACCCCACAAGAGACCCAGTACTTC.